Presented here are 27 T cell receptor beta chains from one specimen sequenced in a study of monozygotic twins with inflammatory bowel disease. TCRdb re-called the 5' RACE reads and gives one entry per CDR3 protein, without DNA. Its table records 170,000 or so distinct CDR3 sequences. Sequencing was done on a sample of blood. All receptors derive from a human donor with ulcerative colitis or Crohn's disease, or a healthy co-twin of an affected twin (not recorded which).

The chain is built from TRBV20-1 and TRBJ1-1; TCRdb lists TRBD1, though no DNA is available to test this call. CDR1 is DFQATT, CDR2 SNEGSKA, per germline (reference sequence). This CDR3 spans 14 amino acids. The CDR3 loop is CSARGGTEKTEAFF.

The rearrangement links TRBV15 to TRBJ1-1; the D call from TCRdb, TRBD1, cannot be confirmed without DNA. The CDR3 is made up of 14 amino acids. Germline CDR1 and CDR2: LNHNV and YYDKDF (reference sequence). This CDR3 reads CATSRDVRGTEAFF.

The chain couples TRBV6-5 to TRBJ2-7; TCRdb names TRBD1, which stays unverified in the absence of DNA. The CDR3 is made up of 15 amino acids. Per germline, CDR1 MNHEY and CDR2 SVGAGI. The CDR3 sequence is CASSYLGQGGNEQYF.

The chain is built from TRBV18 and TRBJ2-7; TCRdb gives TRBD1 as the D gene, but with no DNA this cannot be confirmed. Germline CDR1 and CDR2: KGHSH and LQKENI. CDR3 length: 15 residues. This CDR3 is CASSFDRGSFYEQYF.

The chain couples TRBV20-1 to TRBJ1-2. This CDR3 comprises 13 residues. The germline CDR1 and CDR2 sequences are DFQATT and SNEGSKA (reference sequence). CDR3 residues: CSARDKGSYGYTF.

V is TRBV19 and J is TRBJ1-6; the D call of TRBD1 rests on TCRdb alone, since no DNA is present to check it. CDR3 length equals 15 residues. Germline lookup yields CDR1 LNHDA and CDR2 SQIVND (reference sequence). The chain's CDR3 is CASSARQGNNSPLHF.

The genes are TRBV30 and TRBJ1-1; TCRdb selects TRBD1, and the lack of DNA leaves this call unchecked. The CDR3 sequence is 15 residues long. The germline V gene has CDR1 GTSNPN and CDR2 SVGIG (reference sequence). The CDR3 here is CAWSVWGGDDTEAFF.

V usage is TRBV29-1 and J usage is TRBJ1-2; TCRdb designates TRBD1, a call that cannot be tested without DNA. CDR1 is SQVTM and CDR2 is ANQGSEA in the germline V gene. The CDR3 runs 13 residues. The CDR3 protein is CSVEQGAGYGYTF.

The chain has TRBV18 and TRBJ1-1; TCRdb's D call, TRBD1, is unchecked because there is no DNA. The CDR3 contains 16 residues. Germline CDR1 reads KGHSH; CDR2 reads LQKENI. CDR3 amino acids: CASSPLLAGTDTEAFF.

The CDR3 here is CASYGRHGATGELFF. The rearrangement links TRBV27 to TRBJ2-2. Germline V lookup: CDR1 MNHEY, CDR2 SMNVEV (reference sequence). This CDR3 is built from 15 residues.

The rearrangement links TRBV9 to TRBJ2-1; with no DNA, the TCRdb D assignment of TRBD2 cannot be verified. This CDR3 is 13 amino acids long. CDR1 and CDR2 (germline): SGDLS, YYNGEE. The CDR3 sequence is CASSVSGRDEQFF.

This chain uses TRBV12-3 or TRBV12-4 with TRBJ2-7; the TRBD1 assignment by TCRdb is unverifiable without DNA. CDR3 length: 15 residues. CDR3 amino acids: CASSPDRGTFYEQYF.

The CDR3 is CSARDGGSRYGYTF. The chain couples TRBV20-1 to TRBJ1-2; the TRBD1 assignment by TCRdb is unverifiable without DNA. Germline V lookup: CDR1 DFQATT, CDR2 SNEGSKA (reference sequence). The CDR3 is made up of 14 amino acids.

This chain links TRBV29-1 with TRBJ2-1. The CDR3 totals 12 residues. Germline-derived CDR1 and CDR2 are SQVTM and ANQGSEA. The CDR3 sequence: CSVALVSDEQFF.

The CDR3 sequence is CASSRGDRGETQYF. V is TRBV28 and J is TRBJ2-5; TCRdb indicates TRBD1, and absent DNA this call remains unverified. CDR1 and CDR2 from the germline V gene are MDHEN and SYDVKM. The CDR3 has 14 amino acids.

The chain is built from TRBV28 and TRBJ2-1; TCRdb's D call, TRBD1, is unchecked because there is no DNA. The CDR3 sequence is 15 residues long. Germline V CDR1 and CDR2: MDHEN, SYDVKM. CDR3 sequence: CASSLGGAPYNEQFF.

The gene calls are TRBV5-1 and TRBJ2-6. Germline CDR1 and CDR2: SGHRS and YFSETQ. The CDR3 spans 18 residues. CDR3 protein: CASSFRTSPTSGANVLTF.

V is TRBV5-5 and J is TRBJ1-1; TCRdb selects TRBD1, and the lack of DNA leaves this call unchecked. Germline values: CDR1 SGHKS, CDR2 YYEKEE (reference sequence). This CDR3 has 16 amino acids. The CDR3 protein is CASSLSPGGAGAEAFF.

This rearrangement joins TRBV18 to TRBJ1-6; TCRdb proposes TRBD1, but this gene call is untestable without DNA. Germline V lookup: CDR1 KGHSH, CDR2 LQKENI. The CDR3 is made up of 15 amino acids. This CDR3 reads CASSPGTVQNSPLHF.

J is TRBJ1-4 and V is TRBV20-1; there is no DNA to check the TCRdb D call of TRBD1. CDR1 is DFQATT and CDR2 is SNEGSKA in the germline V gene (reference sequence). The CDR3 is 14 residues long. The CDR3 protein is CSASPPGDNEKLFF.

This chain connects TRBV6-5 to TRBJ1-4. This CDR3 has 13 amino acids. The germline gives CDR1 MNHEY, CDR2 SVGAGI. The CDR3 here is CASSYSRNEKLFF.

V usage is TRBV20-1 and J usage is TRBJ2-7. The CDR3 length is 13 residues. CDR1 DFQATT and CDR2 SNEGSKA come from the germline V gene (reference sequence). CDR3 residues: CSAFDPVPYEQYF.

V gene TRBV5-1 combines with J gene TRBJ1-1; TCRdb proposes TRBD1, but this gene call is untestable without DNA. Germline CDR1 reads SGHRS; CDR2 reads YFSETQ. The CDR3 spans 14 residues. The CDR3 region is CASSPGPRGAEAFF.

The rearrangement uses TRBV7-2 and TRBJ2-7; the TRBD2 assignment by TCRdb is unverifiable without DNA. Germline V lookup: CDR1 SGHTA, CDR2 FQGNSA. The CDR3 spans 15 residues. The CDR3 protein is CASSLVPSGIYEQYF.

The rearrangement uses TRBV15 and TRBJ2-7; checking the TCRdb D call of TRBD2 is not possible without DNA. This CDR3 has 15 amino acids. Germline CDR1 LNHNV, CDR2 YYDKDF (reference sequence). CDR3 residues: CATSIAALSSYEQYF. The entire variable domain, with the rest obtained from reference TRBV15 and TRBJ2-7, is as follows: DAMVIQNPRYQVTQFGKPVTLSCSQTLNHNVMYWYQQKSSQAPKLLFHYYDKDFNNEADTPDNFQSRRPNTSFCFLDIRSPGLGDTAMYLCATSIAALSSYEQYFGPGTRLTVT.

The chain links TRBV20-1 to TRBJ1-2; TCRdb returns TRBD1, unconfirmable since there is no DNA. Germline loops: CDR1 DFQATT, CDR2 SNEGSKA (reference sequence). This CDR3 comprises 14 residues. This chain's CDR3 is CSARGQGEGYGYTF.

The V and J genes are TRBV27 and TRBJ2-7; without DNA, the TCRdb call of TRBD1 cannot be checked. The CDR3 totals 14 residues. Germline values: CDR1 MNHEY, CDR2 SMNVEV (reference sequence). The CDR3 sequence: CASGWDRASYEQYF.